The subject of this entry is one T cell receptor beta chain. Unique molecular identifiers were built into the TCRbeta library. Each CDR3 protein is one row after TCRdb ran MiXCR on the PCR reads. Of around 400,000 distinct CDR3 sequences in the sample, around 20% were seen once. This entry is derived from a study of T-cell reconstitution after alpha-beta-depleted transplantation in children. CDR1 is DFQATT and CDR2 is SNEGSKA in the germline V gene (reference sequence). CDR3 size: 15 residues. With 3 bases removed from V and 1 base from J, the gap between germline ends came to 15 bases. The rearrangement links TRBV20-1 to TRBJ1-1; D not certain. Sample: PBMCs from the stem cell graft donor, taken from the stem cell graft. This TCR was recovered from a human donor who donated a stem cell graft to a child with acute myeloid leukemia. CDR3 region: CSASKDSTKNTEAFF. The CDR3 coding sequence is TGCAGTGCTAGCAAGGACTCCACAAAGAACACTGAAGCTTTCTTT.